The clone carrying this T cell receptor beta chain was detected many times. The sample originates from a study of early T cells in non-severe SARS-CoV-2 infection. Trimming removed 1 base from V and 9 bases from J; junction bases left unmatched: 6. The CDR3 sequence is 14 residues long. CDR1 is SEHNR, CDR2 FQNEAQ, per germline (reference sequence). Individual cDNA molecules each received unique molecular identifiers attached to them. TCRdb fed the 5' RACE reads into MiXCR, producing one record per CDR3 protein. The sample has 60,000 or so distinct CDR3 sequences, approximately 13% seen once; the top ten hold around 4.6%.

The sequencing input was whole blood. This TCR was recovered from an adult who was a healthcare worker with PCR-confirmed SARS-CoV-2 infection or an uninfected control (not recorded which). V gene TRBV7-9 combines with J gene TRBJ1-1, with 9 bases lining up with TRBD1. The CDR3 reads CASSLGTGDHKAFF. The DNA for the CDR3 is TGTGCCAGCAGCTTAGGGACAGGGGATCACAAAGCTTTCTTT.